Listed below are T cell receptor beta chains from one sample, sequenced in a study of CD8+ T cells in alopecia areata. TCRdb's table, derived via immunoSEQ multiplex PCR, lists solely in-frame clones and lacks some. The table includes 75,000 to 85,000 clones, approximately 66% detected once. This specimen was CD8+ T cells sorted from blood, taken at week 24, from a patient treated with tofacitinib. The receptor set was obtained from a human donor with alopecia areata. The CDR3 runs from the conserved cysteine through the conserved F or W. The D gene is left open where the match is weak. Size values are once, few and many counts, or a class for expanded clones, and some rows have none.

J gene	V gene	clone size	D gene	CDR3 protein	CDR3 DNA
TRBJ2-7	TRBV29-1	-	-	CSVVTTGLEQYF	TGCAGCGTTGTAACCACAGGACTCGAGCAGTACTTC
TRBJ2-3	TRBV30	once	-	CAWSTTNTDTQYF	TGTGCCTGGAGTACCACTAACACAGATACGCAGTATTTT
TRBJ2-1	TRBV29-1	-	-	CSVTSYNEQFF	TGCAGCGTTACTAGCTACAATGAGCAGTTCTTC
TRBJ2-2	TRBV4-2	few	-	CASSYIGETGELFF	TGTGCCAGCAGCTACATAGGGGAGACCGGGGAGCTGTTTTTT
TRBJ1-5	TRBV30	few	TRBD1	CAWKIGQEKSSPQHF	TGTGCCTGGAAAATTGGACAGGAGAAAAGTTCGCCCCAGCATTTT
TRBJ2-3	TRBV6-4	-	TRBD1	CATTGQYSTDTQYF	TGTGCCACCACGGGACAGTATAGCACAGATACGCAGTATTTT
TRBJ2-5	TRBV27	-	TRBD2	CASSLLGLAGGPETQYF	TGTGCCAGCAGTCTCCTAGGCCTAGCGGGGGGGCCAGAGACCCAGTACTTC
TRBJ2-1	TRBV5-6	-	-	CASSLGGASTYNEQFF	TGTGCCAGCAGCTTAGGAGGGGCCTCTACCTACAATGAGCAGTTCTTC
TRBJ2-2	TRBV29-1	-	-	CSVSRTDTGELFF	TGCAGCGTTTCAAGGACAGACACCGGGGAGCTGTTTTTT
TRBJ2-3	TRBV14	few	TRBD2	CASSQDSGRSTDTQYF	TGTGCCAGCAGCCAAGATAGCGGGCGCAGCACAGATACGCAGTATTTT
TRBJ2-7	TRBV13	-	TRBD1	CASSTRTGPGEQYF	TGTGCCAGCAGCACTCGGACAGGGCCAGGAGAGCAGTACTTC
TRBJ2-1	TRBV9	-	TRBD2	CASSAGGASSYNEQFF	TGTGCCAGCAGCGCGGGAGGCGCGAGCTCCTACAATGAGCAGTTCTTC
TRBJ2-5	TRBV4-3	-	-	CASSQERQGAIQETQYF	TGCGCCAGCAGCCAAGAGCGGCAGGGAGCCATTCAAGAGACCCAGTACTTC
TRBJ1-2	TRBV29-1	-	TRBD1	CSVEGPGGTYGYTF	TGCAGCGTTGAAGGCCCAGGGGGGACCTATGGCTACACCTTC
TRBJ2-1	TRBV7-9	once	TRBD2	CASSLATGLAGGNEQFF	TGTGCCAGCAGCTTAGCCACGGGACTAGCGGGAGGAAATGAGCAGTTCTTC
TRBJ1-5	TRBV4-3	few	-	CASSQDRFLGQPQHF	TGCGCCAGCAGCCAAGATCGCTTTCTAGGTCAGCCCCAGCATTTT
TRBJ1-1	TRBV23-1	-	TRBD1	CASSQEFGDRGYEAFF	TGCGCCAGCAGCCAAGAATTTGGGGACAGGGGTTATGAAGCTTTCTTT
TRBJ2-5	TRBV9	-	-	CASSPSWATETQYF	TGTGCCAGCAGCCCCTCATGGGCGACCGAGACCCAGTACTTC
TRBJ1-2	TRBV30	-	-	CAWSGAGEYGYTF	TGTGCCTGGAGTGGCGCAGGGGAATATGGCTACACCTTC
TRBJ2-7	TRBV1	-	-	CTSSQSTPPGPPYEQYF	TGCACCAGCAGCCAGTCGACCCCACCGGGGCCCCCGTACGAGCAGTACTTC
TRBJ2-5	TRBV5-1	-	-	CASSGFEGQAGETQYF	TGCGCCAGCAGCGGCTTTGAGGGGCAGGCAGGGGAGACCCAGTACTTC
TRBJ2-7	TRBV28	-	TRBD2	CASRWTSGGGYEQYF	TGTGCCAGCAGATGGACTAGCGGGGGGGGCTACGAGCAGTACTTC
TRBJ1-1	TRBV7-8	-	-	CASSPGGRTEAFF	TGTGCCAGCAGCCCTGGGGGAAGGACTGAAGCTTTCTTT